The next 5 T cell receptor beta chains were all read from a single sample in a study of graft-versus-host responses after intestinal transplantation. Their cognate antigens are unknown. Data came from immunoSEQ multiplex PCR; TCRdb stores just in-frame clones and leaves some out. The data show more than 90,000 clones, approximately 94% seen once. Specimen: unstimulated CD4+ T cells sorted from spleen or lymph node cells, collected before transplant. The source of these receptors is a human donor who was the organ donor for an intestinal transplant.

This clone was found a few times. This chain links TRBV5-5 with TRBJ2-2; tentatively, D is TRBD2 (6 bases). Trimming cost V 4 bases and J 6 bases, with 16 bases left between them. CDR3 length equals 15 residues. Germline V gives CDR1 SGHKS, CDR2 YYEKEE (reference sequence). DNA for the CDR3: TGTGCCAGCAGCCCGTGGACCGGGAGTGCCGGGGAGCTGTTTTTT. It codes for CASSPWTGSAGELFF. Full variable domain (missing parts from reference TRBV5-5 and TRBJ2-2): DAGVTQSPTHLIKTRGQQVTLRCSPISGHKSVSWYQQVLGQGPQFIFQYYEKEERGRGNFPDRFSARQFPNYSSELNVNALLLGDSALYLCASSPWTGSAGELFFGEGSRLTVL.

CDR3 loop: CAWSVGTITGELFF. In nucleotides, the CDR3 is TGTGCCTGGAGTGTTGGGACTATCACCGGGGAGCTGTTTTTT. The rearrangement links TRBV30 to TRBJ2-2, with 7 bases identical to TRBD2. The ends lost 0 bases at V and 4 bases at J; junction bases unmatched: 2. The CDR3 runs to 14 residues. Germline assignment: CDR1 GTSNPN and CDR2 SVGIG (reference sequence).

The chain recombines TRBV2 with TRBJ2-4, with TRBD1 as a possible D gene (5 bases). V was trimmed by 4 bases and J by 8 bases, leaving 12 bases between them. Germline lookup yields CDR1 SNHLY and CDR2 FYNNEI. CDR3 length equals 13 residues. The CDR3 region has the DNA TGTGCCAGCAGTGTTCAGGGTAGAGACATTCAGTACTTC. It codes for CASSVQGRDIQYF. Filled out from reference TRBV2 and TRBJ2-4, the complete variable domain reads EPEVTQTPSHQVTQMGQEVILRCVPISNHLYFYWYRQILGQKVEFLVSFYNNEISEKSEIFDDQFSVERPDGSNFTLKIRSTKLEDSAMYFCASSVQGRDIQYFGAGTRLSVL.

This clone was detected once. The gene calls are TRBV9 and TRBJ2-2, with 8 nucleotides matching TRBD1. There are 16 residues in the CDR3. Germline V gene lookup returns CDR1 SGDLS and CDR2 YYNGEE. V dropped 3 bases and J dropped 3; count of bases not matched to a gene: 7. The CDR3 sequence is CASSAQGAQDTGELFF. DNA for the CDR3: TGTGCCAGCAGCGCCCAGGGGGCGCAAGACACCGGGGAGCTGTTTTTT.

The chain combines TRBV30 with TRBJ2-1, with 10 bases fitting TRBD2. Trimming removed 5 bases from V and 0 bases from J; junction bases left unmatched: 10. CDR1 is GTSNPN and CDR2 is SVGIG in the germline V gene (reference sequence). The CDR3 length is 17 residues. The CDR3 spells CAWFKAGGQVSYNEQFF. The DNA for the CDR3 is TGTGCCTGGTTTAAAGCGGGAGGGCAAGTCTCCTACAATGAGCAGTTCTTC. Full variable domain (remainder filled in from reference TRBV30 and TRBJ2-1): SQTIHQWPATLVQPVGSPLSLECTVEGTSNPNLYWYRQAAGRGLQLLFYSVGIGQISSEVPQNLSASRPQDRQFILSSKKLLLSDSGFYLCAWFKAGGQVSYNEQFFGPGTRLTVL.